These T cell receptor beta chains were read from a single sample in a study of technical replicates of blood from a few donors. Produced via immunoSEQ multiplex PCR; TCRdb's table is partial and in-frame only. The sample records tens of thousands of clones, under 99% being singletons. The sequenced sample consisted of T cells isolated from PBMCs. The receptors originated from a human donor in good health. CDR3s include the opening cysteine and the closing phenylalanine or tryptophan. Fields, in order: D gene, clone size, J gene, V gene, CDR3 protein, CDR3 DNA. The D gene is left open where the match is weak. Only part of the rows carry a size: once, few, many, or a class if the clone is expanded.

D gene: .
clone size: .
J gene: TRBJ2-1
V gene: TRBV5-1
CDR3 protein: CASRWRGQGDNEQFF
CDR3 DNA: TGCGCCAGCAGGTGGAGGGGGCAAGGTGACAATGAGCAGTTCTTC

D gene: .
clone size: .
J gene: TRBJ1-2
V gene: TRBV6-5
CDR3 protein: CASSTGMRNYGYTF
CDR3 DNA: TGTGCCAGCAGTACAGGGATGAGGAACTATGGCTACACCTTC

D gene: TRBD1
clone size: .
J gene: TRBJ2-7
V gene: TRBV4-1
CDR3 protein: CASSQDGQGDEQYF
CDR3 DNA: TGCGCCAGCAGCCAAGATGGACAGGGGGACGAGCAGTACTTC

D gene: TRBD1
clone size: once
J gene: TRBJ1-3
V gene: TRBV4-1
CDR3 protein: CASSHVGQGYGNTIYF
CDR3 DNA: TGCGCCAGCAGCCACGTAGGACAGGGGTACGGAAACACCATATATTTT

D gene: .
clone size: .
J gene: TRBJ2-7
V gene: TRBV6-1
CDR3 protein: CASSVLVAVYEQYF
CDR3 DNA: TGTGCCAGCAGTGTCCTCGTAGCGGTCTACGAGCAGTACTTC

D gene: TRBD1
clone size: .
J gene: TRBJ1-1
V gene: TRBV27
CDR3 protein: CASSEWDVTGDHTEAFF
CDR3 DNA: TGTGCCAGCAGCGAGTGGGACGTTACAGGGGATCACACTGAAGCTTTCTTT

D gene: TRBD2
clone size: .
J gene: TRBJ2-1
V gene: TRBV10-3
CDR3 protein: CAISPAGDEQFF
CDR3 DNA: TGTGCCATCAGTCCAGCGGGAGATGAGCAGTTCTTC

D gene: .
clone size: .
J gene: TRBJ1-1
V gene: TRBV6-1
CDR3 protein: CASSEMTVNTEAFF
CDR3 DNA: TGTGCCAGCAGTGAAATGACAGTCAACACTGAAGCTTTCTTT

D gene: .
clone size: .
J gene: TRBJ1-1
V gene: TRBV28
CDR3 protein: CASSPPGEGTEAFF
CDR3 DNA: TGTGCCAGCAGTCCCCCGGGGGAGGGCACTGAAGCTTTCTTT

D gene: TRBD2
clone size: .
J gene: TRBJ2-1
V gene: TRBV7-3
CDR3 protein: CASSLQTSGAFSYNEQFF
CDR3 DNA: TGTGCCAGCAGCCTCCAAACTAGCGGGGCGTTCTCCTACAATGAGCAGTTCTTC

D gene: .
clone size: .
J gene: TRBJ2-1
V gene: TRBV28
CDR3 protein: CATGYEQFF
CDR3 DNA: TGTGCCACCGGGTATGAGCAGTTCTTC

D gene: .
clone size: .
J gene: TRBJ2-1
V gene: TRBV11-1
CDR3 protein: CASSLSPGVVNEQFF
CDR3 DNA: TGTGCCAGCAGCTTAAGTCCAGGGGTTGTGAATGAGCAGTTCTTC

D gene: TRBD1
clone size: .
J gene: TRBJ1-2
V gene: TRBV6-4
CDR3 protein: CASSFRDRGDGYTF
CDR3 DNA: TGTGCCAGCAGTTTCCGGGACAGGGGAGATGGCTACACCTTC

D gene: .
clone size: .
J gene: TRBJ1-4
V gene: TRBV4-2
CDR3 protein: CASSQEQGNLNEKLFF
CDR3 DNA: TGTGCCAGCAGCCAAGAACAGGGAAACTTGAATGAAAAACTGTTTTTT

D gene: .
clone size: .
J gene: TRBJ1-2
V gene: TRBV29-1
CDR3 protein: CSVEELFYGYTF
CDR3 DNA: TGCAGCGTGGAGGAGTTATTCTATGGCTACACCTTC

D gene: .
clone size: .
J gene: TRBJ2-3
V gene: TRBV7-9
CDR3 protein: CASSMAGSGSTDTQYF
CDR3 DNA: TGTGCCAGCAGTATGGCTGGTAGCGGTAGCACAGATACGCAGTATTTT

D gene: TRBD1
clone size: .
J gene: TRBJ2-5
V gene: TRBV28
CDR3 protein: CASSNRGRETQYF
CDR3 DNA: TGTGCCAGCAGCAACAGGGGGCGGGAGACCCAGTACTTC

D gene: TRBD1
clone size: .
J gene: TRBJ1-1
V gene: TRBV19
CDR3 protein: CASTTNQGVTEAFF
CDR3 DNA: TGTGCCAGTACTACTAACCAGGGGGTGACTGAAGCTTTCTTT

D gene: .
clone size: .
J gene: TRBJ2-7
V gene: TRBV27
CDR3 protein: CASSPVVSRGYEQYF
CDR3 DNA: TGTGCCAGCAGCCCAGTCGTATCCCGGGGCTACGAGCAGTACTTC

D gene: TRBD2
clone size: .
J gene: TRBJ2-5
V gene: TRBV6-5
CDR3 protein: CASTASGYQETQYF
CDR3 DNA: TGTGCCAGCACGGCTAGCGGGTATCAAGAGACCCAGTACTTC

D gene: TRBD2
clone size: once
J gene: TRBJ2-7
V gene: TRBV7-8
CDR3 protein: CASSTSGGSYEQYF
CDR3 DNA: TGTGCCAGCAGCACTAGCGGGGGTTCATACGAGCAGTACTTC

D gene: TRBD2
clone size: .
J gene: TRBJ2-1
V gene: TRBV4-1
CDR3 protein: CASSQVDLGLAGANEQFF
CDR3 DNA: TGCGCCAGCAGCCAAGTTGACTTAGGGCTAGCGGGCGCTAATGAGCAGTTCTTC

D gene: .
clone size: .
J gene: TRBJ2-1
V gene: TRBV30
CDR3 protein: CAWSVRLSPGENEQFF
CDR3 DNA: TGTGCCTGGAGTGTAAGGTTAAGTCCAGGGGAAAATGAGCAGTTCTTC

D gene: .
clone size: .
J gene: TRBJ1-1
V gene: TRBV5-1
CDR3 protein: CASSVVRDNPLQAFF
CDR3 DNA: TGCGCCAGCAGCGTTGTACGGGACAACCCTTTGCAAGCTTTCTTT

D gene: .
clone size: .
J gene: TRBJ1-5
V gene: TRBV7-2
CDR3 protein: CASSFRGNQPQHF
CDR3 DNA: TGTGCCAGCAGCTTTAGGGGGAATCAGCCCCAGCATTTT

D gene: TRBD1
clone size: once
J gene: TRBJ2-7
V gene: TRBV7-2
CDR3 protein: CASSLGAGQGRYYEQYF
CDR3 DNA: TGTGCCAGCAGCTTAGGGGCCGGACAGGGGAGATATTACGAGCAGTACTTC

D gene: TRBD1
clone size: .
J gene: TRBJ2-7
V gene: TRBV7-3
CDR3 protein: CASSPSGQGGEQYF
CDR3 DNA: TGTGCCAGCAGCCCTTCGGGACAGGGTGGAGAGCAGTACTTC

D gene: TRBD1
clone size: .
J gene: TRBJ2-7
V gene: TRBV27
CDR3 protein: CASSIRGPRPYEQYF
CDR3 DNA: TGTGCCAGCAGTATCAGGGGGCCTCGCCCCTACGAGCAGTACTTC

D gene: .
clone size: .
J gene: TRBJ2-1
V gene: TRBV12-5
CDR3 protein: CASALYLRSYNEQFF
CDR3 DNA: TGTGCTAGTGCCCTATATTTGCGGTCCTACAATGAGCAGTTCTTC

D gene: TRBD2
clone size: .
J gene: TRBJ2-1
V gene: TRBV4-1
CDR3 protein: CASSQEAGLAGGGYNEQFF
CDR3 DNA: TGCGCCAGCAGCCAAGAGGCGGGACTAGCGGGAGGAGGTTACAATGAGCAGTTCTTC

D gene: TRBD2
clone size: .
J gene: TRBJ2-1
V gene: TRBV6-1
CDR3 protein: CASSERGGGGDEQFF
CDR3 DNA: TGTGCCAGCAGTGAACGAGGGGGCGGGGGGGATGAGCAGTTCTTC